These 8 T cell receptor beta chains share one sample of origin, sequenced in a study of Tregs in tolerant kidney transplant recipients. Profiling relied on immunoSEQ multiplex PCR, and the TCRdb table lists in-frame clones only, not all of them. The data contain approximately 260,000 clones, about 80% of them singletons. The sequenced sample consisted of CD4+ T cells from blood. All receptors come from a human donor in good health.

The chain's CDR3 is CASRRTVADTEAFF. The CDR3 DNA is TGTGCCAGCAGGCGGACGGTGGCGGACACTGAAGCTTTCTTT. The chain employs TRBV6-5 and TRBJ1-1; D unresolved. There are 14 residues in the CDR3. From germline, CDR1 is MNHEY and CDR2 SVGAGI. V was pared by 6 bases and J by 3 bases, with 14 bases between.

The CDR3 region has the DNA TGCGCCAGCAGCTTAGAGGGCCGCACAGATACGCAGTATTTT. This codes for CASSLEGRTDTQYF. V gene TRBV5-1 combines with J gene TRBJ2-3; D is perhaps TRBD2 (5 bases). Germline V gene sequence: CDR1 SGHRS, CDR2 YFSETQ. V lost 2 bases, J lost 1 base, and 8 bases lay in between. This CDR3 contains 14 residues.

The CDR3 coding sequence is TGTGCCAGCAGCTACCCCCAGACCAGCTCTGGAAACACCATATATTTT. Its translation: CASSYPQTSSGNTIYF. This rearrangement joins TRBV7-8 to TRBJ1-3; D uncertain. V was cut by 4 bases and J by 0 bases, with 13 bases left in between. CDR3 length: 16 amino acids. The V gene's germline CDR1 is SGHVS and CDR2 FQNEAQ.

This sequence joins TRBV18 and TRBJ2-5, with 7 positions matching TRBD1. Germline assignment: CDR1 KGHSH and CDR2 LQKENI. CDR3 length: 15 amino acids. V was pared by 1 base and J by 5 bases, with 7 bases of the junction left unmatched. CDR3 DNA sequence: TGTGCCAGCTCACCACGCACCGACAGGGCGGAGACCCAGTACTTC. Translation gives CASSPRTDRAETQYF.

The V gene is TRBV2, the J gene TRBJ1-2, with TRBD1 matching over 9 bases. This CDR3 is 14 amino acids long. The ends lost 3 bases at V and 8 bases at J; junction bases unmatched: 7. The V gene's germline CDR1 is SNHLY and CDR2 FYNNEI. In DNA, the CDR3 is TGTGCCAGCAGTGATGACCGGGACAGGGACGGCTACACCTTC. Its protein product is CASSDDRDRDGYTF.

The V and J genes are TRBV7-2 and TRBJ2-4; TRBD2 matches 10 bases. The CDR3 is made up of 15 amino acids. V dropped 4 bases and J dropped 4; count of bases not matched to a gene: 4. The germline V gene encodes CDR1 SGHTA and CDR2 FQGNSA. CDR3 in DNA: TGTGCCAGCAGCTACATGACTAGCGGGAAAAACATTCAGTACTTC. It is translated as CASSYMTSGKNIQYF.

The chain links TRBV9 to TRBJ2-1, with 12 bases that match TRBD2. V lost 2 bases and J lost 5; bases outside the gene matches: 2. Germline V gene sequence: CDR1 SGDLS, CDR2 YYNGEE. The CDR3 spans 15 residues. The DNA for the CDR3 is TGTGCCAGCAGCGTGCTAGCGGGAGGGGACAATGAGCAGTTCTTC. Its protein is CASSVLAGGDNEQFF.

This clone was observed a single time. V usage is TRBV5-6 and J usage is TRBJ1-2; the D gene is possibly TRBD1 (5 bases). V gave up 6 bases and J gave up 2 bases, with 8 bases separating them. The CDR3 consists of 12 residues. Germline CDR1 reads SGHDT; CDR2 reads YYEEEE. The CDR3 region is CASNGGNYGYTF. DNA of the CDR3: TGTGCCAGCAACGGGGGGAACTATGGCTACACCTTC.